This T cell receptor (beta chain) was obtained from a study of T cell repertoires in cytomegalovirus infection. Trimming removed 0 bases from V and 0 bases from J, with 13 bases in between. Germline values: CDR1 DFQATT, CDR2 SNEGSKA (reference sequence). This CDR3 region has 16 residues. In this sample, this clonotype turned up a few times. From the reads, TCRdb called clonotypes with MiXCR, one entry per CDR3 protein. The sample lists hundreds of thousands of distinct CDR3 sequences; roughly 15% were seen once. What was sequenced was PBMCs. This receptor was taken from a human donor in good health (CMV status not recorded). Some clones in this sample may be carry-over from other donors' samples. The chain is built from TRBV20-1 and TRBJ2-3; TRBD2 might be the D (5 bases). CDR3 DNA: TGCAGTGCTAGAGATCTGAGGGCTAGAAGCACAGATACGCAGTATTTT. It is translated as CSARDLRARSTDTQYF.